This T cell receptor beta chain derives from a study of CD8 T cells in ankylosing spondylitis. Study-wide findings and caveats: Reports say disease-linked clones showed up significantly more in matched ankylosing spondylitis synovial fluid. Previously reported in reactive arthritis synovial fluid and blood were some of the motif variants. The study identified a TCR beta motif of 7 or 8 highly homologous variants that appeared characteristic of ankylosing spondylitis blood. The authors found the disease-linked clones to be CD8+ and relatively rare in peripheral blood.

In making TCR beta libraries, quantitative 5'-RACE with molecular barcodes was used. TCRdb analysed the 5' RACE reads with MiXCR anew, one entry per CDR3 protein. The table records 700,000 to 1,000,000 distinct CDR3 sequences, roughly 10% of them present only once. This CDR3 region has 14 residues. Germline V gene data show CDR1 as SQVTM and CDR2 as ANQGSEA. V dropped 2 bases and J dropped 5 bases, with 12 bases sitting between them. This clonotype has only a few counts. Antigen: not known. The sequenced material came from blood, either unsorted or a sorted T cell fraction (not recorded which). The chain uses TRBV29-1 and TRBJ2-2; D not resolved. The receptor was derived from a male donor with ankylosing spondylitis. The CDR3 here is CSVESGRRTGELFF. The DNA for the CDR3 is TGCAGCGTTGAATCCGGGCGTCGGACCGGGGAGCTGTTTTTT.